This T cell receptor (beta chain) was captured by sequencing in a study of blood T cell repertoires in COVID-19. This clone was seen more than once but under ten times. This CDR3 is built from 11 residues. Trimming stripped 3 bases from V and 12 bases from J, with 9 bases between. In the authors' methods: Amplifying reference gene primers gave estimates of nucleated cell counts. Produced via immunoSEQ multiplex PCR; TCRdb's table is partial and in-frame only. D and trimming come from the DNA, and the V and J calls and clone size come from that table. The repertoire holds hundreds of thousands of clones, with 70% to 90% as singletons.

The V gene is TRBV12-3 or TRBV12-4, the J gene TRBJ2-1; D ambiguous. The sample consisted of PBMCs or T cells enriched from blood (not recorded which). This receptor was identified in a woman in her thirties or forties who had recovered from COVID-19. The CDR3 DNA is TGTGCCAGCAGTTTCGGGTTGGGGCAGTTCTTC. Protein: CASSFGLGQFF.